This T cell receptor (beta chain) emerged from a study of response to subunit inactivated influenza vaccine. General observations from the study: After each seasonal influenza vaccination, few new T cells are recruited, the authors suggested.

Trimming took 6 bases from V and 8 from J; bases not matched to a gene: 10. The germline V gene has CDR1 DFQATT and CDR2 SNEGSKA (reference sequence). The CDR3 is 13 amino acids. This clonotype was counted a few times. Its specificity is unknown. TCRdb analysed the RT-PCR reads with MiXCR anew, one entry per CDR3 protein. The data hold 150,000 to 200,000 distinct CDR3 sequences, with 11% observed a single time. This receptor was identified in a man aged 45-60 years who received an inactivated influenza vaccine. Sequencing used non-naive T cells sorted from PBMCs, obtained 40 to 50 days after vaccination. The chain is built from TRBV20-1 and TRBJ2-1; 7 bases line up with TRBD2. CDR3 in amino acids: CSASALGGDEQFF. In nucleotides, the CDR3 is TGCAGTGCGTCAGCGCTGGGGGGGGATGAGCAGTTCTTC.